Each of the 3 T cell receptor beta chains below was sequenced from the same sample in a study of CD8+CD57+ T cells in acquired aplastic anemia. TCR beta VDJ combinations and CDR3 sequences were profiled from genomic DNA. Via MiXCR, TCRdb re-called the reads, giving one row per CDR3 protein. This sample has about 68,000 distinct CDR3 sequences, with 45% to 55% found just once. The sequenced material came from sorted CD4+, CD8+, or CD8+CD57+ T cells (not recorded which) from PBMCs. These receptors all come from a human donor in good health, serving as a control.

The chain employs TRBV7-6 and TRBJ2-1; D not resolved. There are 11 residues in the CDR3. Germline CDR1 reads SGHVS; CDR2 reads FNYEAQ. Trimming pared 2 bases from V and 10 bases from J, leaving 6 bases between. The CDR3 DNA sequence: TGTGCCAGCAGCTTAAACCAGGAGCAGTTCTTC. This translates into CASSLNQEQFF. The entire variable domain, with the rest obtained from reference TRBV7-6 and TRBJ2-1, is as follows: GAGVSQSPRYKVTKRGQDVALRCDPISGHVSLYWYRQALGQGPEFLTYFNYEAQQDKSGLPNDRFSAERPEGSISTLTIQRTEQRDSAMYRCASSLNQEQFFGPGTRLTVL.

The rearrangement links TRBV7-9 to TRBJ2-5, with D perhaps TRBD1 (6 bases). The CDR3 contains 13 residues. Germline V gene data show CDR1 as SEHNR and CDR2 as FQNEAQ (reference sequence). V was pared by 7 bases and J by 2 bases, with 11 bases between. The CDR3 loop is CASNRQVQETQYF. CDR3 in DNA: TGTGCCAGCAATCGACAGGTACAAGAGACCCAGTACTTC.

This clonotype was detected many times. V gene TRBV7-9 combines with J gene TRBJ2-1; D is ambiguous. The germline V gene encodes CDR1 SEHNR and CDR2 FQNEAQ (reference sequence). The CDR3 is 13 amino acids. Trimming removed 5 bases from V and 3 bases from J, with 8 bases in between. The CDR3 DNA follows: TGTGCCAGCAGCCCCCCGAACTACAATGAGCAGTTCTTC. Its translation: CASSPPNYNEQFF.